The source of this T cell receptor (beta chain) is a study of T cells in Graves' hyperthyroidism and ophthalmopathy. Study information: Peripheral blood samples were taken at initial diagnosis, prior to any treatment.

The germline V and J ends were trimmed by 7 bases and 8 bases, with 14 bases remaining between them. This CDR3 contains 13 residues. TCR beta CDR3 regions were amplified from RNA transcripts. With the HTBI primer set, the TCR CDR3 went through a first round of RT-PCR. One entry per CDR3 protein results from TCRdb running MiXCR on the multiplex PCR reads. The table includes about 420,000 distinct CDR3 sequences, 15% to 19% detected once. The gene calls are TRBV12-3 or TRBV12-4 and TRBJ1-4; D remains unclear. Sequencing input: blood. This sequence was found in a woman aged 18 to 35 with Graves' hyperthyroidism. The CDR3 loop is CASTTGLFEKLFF. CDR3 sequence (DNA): TGTGCCAGCACCACCGGACTCTTCGAAAAACTGTTTTTT.